One and the same sample provided the 21 T cell receptor beta chains below, sequenced in a study of T cell changes during pregnancy in multiple sclerosis (dated by TCRdb to about 2019). Library generation was performed with the immunoSEQ multiplex PCR assay. TCRdb re-hosts the immuneACCESS table, in-frame sequences only. Its copies lack some clones; in the studies checked, an unresolved V gene accounts for under half of them, and the cause for the rest is not known. The sample table contains 80,000 or so clones; only one count was recorded for about 90% of them. The biggest ten clones account for 2.6% of the sample. The source material was peripheral blood, sampled before pregnancy. The receptors stem from a female donor with multiple sclerosis, enrolled in a pregnancy study.

The V and J genes are TRBV4-2 and TRBJ1-5, with TRBD1 matching over 7 bases. Germline CDR1 reads LGHNA; CDR2 reads YNFKEQ. The CDR3 extends over 15 amino acids. The J segment lost 3 bases and the V segment lost 2 bases, leaving 4 bases of the junction unmatched. The CDR3: CASSQRQGDNQPQHF. CDR3 bases: TGTGCCAGCAGCCAAAGACAGGGAGACAATCAGCCCCAGCATTTT.

The chain couples TRBV15 to TRBJ2-5; 11 bases agree with TRBD1. CDR3 length: 17 residues. Trimming took 5 bases from V and 5 from J; bases not matched to a gene: 13. Germline V CDR1 and CDR2: LNHNV, YYDKDF (reference sequence). CDR3 protein: CATSAGTGGISYETQYF. The CDR3 DNA reads as TGTGCCACCAGCGCCGGGACAGGGGGAATCTCGTATGAGACCCAGTACTTC.

V is TRBV7-3 and J is TRBJ2-5, with 9 nucleotides matching TRBD1. V lost 5 bases to trimming and J lost 3 bases; unmatched junction nucleotides: 7. Germline CDR1 is SGHTA and CDR2 is FQGTGA. This CDR3 spans 15 amino acids. The CDR3 nucleotides read TGTGCCAGCAGCCCAGGGGACAGGGCCAAAGAGACCCAGTACTTC. Amino acids: CASSPGDRAKETQYF.

This chain connects TRBV7-8 to TRBJ1-1; 9 positions match TRBD1. The CDR3 is 15 amino acids. The V and J ends lost 2 bases and 4 bases, in that order; junction bases with no gene match: 5. Germline CDR1 SGHVS, CDR2 FQNEAQ. CDR3 bases: TGTGCCAGCAGCTTAAGGGACAGGGTTATCACTGAAGCTTTCTTT. Its protein product is CASSLRDRVITEAFF.

V is TRBV28 and J is TRBJ1-1, with D perhaps matching TRBD1 (5 bases). Trimming removed 8 bases from V and 6 bases from J, with 19 bases in between. This CDR3 contains 14 residues. CDR1 is MDHEN and CDR2 is SYDVKM in the germline V gene. The CDR3 nucleotides are TGTGCCAGCCGGGGGGGGTCCGTTAGGGCTGAAGCTTTCTTT. Encoded protein: CASRGGSVRAEAFF. Based on the CDR3 plus reference TRBV28 and TRBJ1-1, the full variable domain is DVKVTQSSRYLVKRTGEKVFLECVQDMDHENMFWYRQDPGLGLRLIYFSYDVKMKEKGDIPEGYSVSREKKERFSLILESASTNQTSMYLCASRGGSVRAEAFFGQGTRLTVV.

In this sample, this clone turned up once. The chain uses TRBV2 and TRBJ2-1; D is perhaps TRBD2 (6 bases). Between the trimmed V and J ends, which lost 6 bases and 5 bases, there was a span of 23 bases. Per germline, CDR1 SNHLY and CDR2 FYNNEI. This CDR3 comprises 17 residues. Written as DNA, the CDR3 is TGTGCCAGCAGGCCCTGGGCCGCGGGGCGTGGACACAATGAGCAGTTCTTC. Its protein product is CASRPWAAGRGHNEQFF. The complete variable domain, with remaining parts taken from reference TRBV2 and TRBJ2-1, reads EPEVTQTPSHQVTQMGQEVILRCVPISNHLYFYWYRQILGQKVEFLVSFYNNEISEKSEIFDDQFSVERPDGSNFTLKIRSTKLEDSAMYFCASRPWAAGRGHNEQFFGPGTRLTVL.

The J gene is TRBJ1-5, the V gene TRBV5-6; D uncertain. Trimming took off 4 bases at V and 1 base at J, with 9 bases between the two ends. CDR3 length: 14 residues. Germline assignment: CDR1 SGHDT and CDR2 YYEEEE. The CDR3 spells CASSRLRSNQPQHF. DNA for the CDR3: TGTGCCAGCAGCCGGTTGAGAAGCAATCAGCCCCAGCATTTT.

The chain couples TRBV18 to TRBJ1-4, with a possible D match to TRBD1 (5 bases). V dropped 2 bases and J dropped 7 bases, with 8 bases sitting between them. CDR3 size: 13 residues. Germline CDR1 KGHSH, CDR2 LQKENI. The CDR3 here is CASSPGRAEKLFF. The CDR3 bases are TGTGCCAGCTCACCAGGCAGGGCTGAAAAACTGTTTTTT.

The V call is TRBV12-1, the J call TRBJ1-5. TRBV12-1 corresponds to a pseudogene. The CDR3 contains 12 residues. The CDR3 DNA reads as TGTGCCAGACTGTGTTTTGGTCAGCCCCAGCATTTT. Protein product: CARLCFGQPQHF.

The V call is TRBV30, the J call TRBJ2-2; TRBD2 aligns across 8 bases. The V segment lost 2 bases and the J segment 0 bases; nucleotides outside the gene matches: 2. CDR1 and CDR2 (germline): GTSNPN, SVGIG (reference sequence). CDR3 length equals 15 residues. In DNA form, the CDR3 reads TGTGCCTGGAGTAGGGGACTAGCGAACACCGGGGAGCTGTTTTTT. This encodes CAWSRGLANTGELFF.

This chain joins TRBV7-2 and TRBJ2-7; a weak D match, TRBD1 (7 bases). This CDR3 comprises 14 residues. The germline CDR1 and CDR2 sequences are SGHTA and FQGNSA. Trimming took 5 bases from V and 6 from J, leaving 17 bases between them. The CDR3 loop is CASSPRDRYSEQYF. CDR3 in DNA: TGTGCCAGCAGCCCGCGGGACAGATACTCCGAGCAGTACTTC.

V usage is TRBV6-6 and J usage is TRBJ2-3; D is unclear. CDR3 length: 11 residues. The V gene lost 7 bases and the J gene lost 2 bases, with 4 bases spanning the gap. Germline V gene data show CDR1 as MNHNY and CDR2 as SVGAGI (reference sequence). The CDR3 DNA is TGTGCCAGCACTAACACAGATACGCAGTATTTT. As protein: CASTNTDTQYF.

This chain links TRBV9 with TRBJ2-1; TRBD2 matches at 14 bases. CDR1 and CDR2 from the germline V gene are SGDLS and YYNGEE. Trimming removed 4 bases from V and 7 bases from J; junction bases left unmatched: 10. The CDR3 contains 17 residues. The CDR3 DNA follows: TGTGCCAGCAGCCCAGAAGGACTAGCGGGAGGTAGAAATGAGCAGTTCTTC. This codes for CASSPEGLAGGRNEQFF. The full variable domain, completed using reference TRBV9 and TRBJ2-1, is DSGVTQTPKHLITATGQRVTLRCSPRSGDLSVYWYQQSLDQGLQFLIQYYNGEERAKGNILERFSAQQFPDLHSELNLSSLELGDSALYFCASSPEGLAGGRNEQFFGPGTRLTVL.

The rearrangement joins TRBV6-6 to TRBJ2-7; 8 bases are shared with TRBD2. After removal of 6 bases from V and 1 base from J, the junction contained 5 bases not matched to a gene. CDR3 length equals 14 residues. Germline loops: CDR1 MNHNY, CDR2 SVGAGI (reference sequence). The CDR3 protein is CASSQLAGSYEQYF. DNA for the CDR3: TGTGCCAGCAGCCAGCTAGCGGGTTCCTACGAGCAGTACTTC.

J is TRBJ2-1 and V is TRBV7-9, with TRBD2 identical over 15 bases. The CDR3 sequence is 16 residues long. Germline lookup yields CDR1 SEHNR and CDR2 FQNEAQ (reference sequence). The J segment lost 1 base and the V segment lost 5 bases, leaving 0 bases of the junction unmatched. CDR3 coding DNA: TGTGCCAGCAGCGGGACTAGCGGGAGGTCCTACAATGAGCAGTTCTTC. Protein product: CASSGTSGRSYNEQFF.

The J gene is TRBJ2-2, the V gene TRBV9; a weak D match, TRBD1 (5 bases). V was pared by 0 bases and J by 5 bases, with 8 bases between. The CDR3 runs to 14 residues. Germline V gives CDR1 SGDLS, CDR2 YYNGEE. This chain's CDR3 is CASSVATGTGELFF. DNA of the CDR3: TGTGCCAGCAGCGTAGCTACAGGTACCGGGGAGCTGTTTTTT. Full variable domain (outside the CDR3, taken from reference TRBV9 and TRBJ2-2): DSGVTQTPKHLITATGQRVTLRCSPRSGDLSVYWYQQSLDQGLQFLIQYYNGEERAKGNILERFSAQQFPDLHSELNLSSLELGDSALYFCASSVATGTGELFFGEGSRLTVL.

A single count supports this clone. This chain joins TRBV29-1 and TRBJ1-2, with no clear D. This CDR3 is built from 13 residues. The germline V gene encodes CDR1 SQVTM and CDR2 ANQGSEA. Between the trimmed V and J ends, which lost 1 base and 2 bases, there was a span of 8 bases. The CDR3 DNA is TGCAGCGTTGAAGGTGGGCAGAACTATGGCTACACCTTC. It encodes CSVEGGQNYGYTF.

The CDR3 reads CASSVSHPNQPQHF. In nucleotides, the CDR3 is TGTGCCAGCAGTGTCTCACACCCCAATCAGCCCCAGCATTTT. The chain carries TRBV6-1 and TRBJ1-5; D is uncertain. CDR3 length equals 14 residues. CDR1 is MNHNS and CDR2 is SASEGT in the germline V gene. The V and J ends lost 4 bases and 3 bases respectively, with 10 bases between them.

The J gene is TRBJ1-5, the V gene TRBV28; 7 nucleotides line up with TRBD1. The CDR3 length is 15 residues. Germline CDR1 is MDHEN and CDR2 is SYDVKM. Losses at the gene ends were 5 bases for V and 0 bases for J; bases not matched to a gene: 4. The CDR3, as DNA: TGTGCCAGCAGTGCCCCAGGGGGTAGCAATCAGCCCCAGCATTTT. It is translated as CASSAPGGSNQPQHF.

The gene calls are TRBV9 and TRBJ2-5; the match to TRBD1 covers 12 bases. The CDR3 consists of 16 residues. Losses at the gene ends were 4 bases for V and 5 bases for J; bases not matched to a gene: 9. CDR1 and CDR2 (germline): SGDLS, YYNGEE. The CDR3 spells CASSPRGDRGLETQYF. Written as DNA, the CDR3 is TGTGCCAGCAGCCCCAGGGGGGACAGGGGGCTTGAGACCCAGTACTTC.

This clone was counted ten times or more. The CDR3 loop reads CASSWTGTNEKLFF. The CDR3 DNA reads TGTGCCAGCAGCTGGACAGGGACTAATGAAAAACTGTTTTTT. The chain links TRBV5-6 to TRBJ1-4; 8 positions match TRBD1. The V gene end was trimmed by 3 bases and the J gene end by 2 bases; junction bases not matched to a gene: 0. Germline CDR1 and CDR2: SGHDT and YYEEEE. CDR3 length: 14 amino acids.